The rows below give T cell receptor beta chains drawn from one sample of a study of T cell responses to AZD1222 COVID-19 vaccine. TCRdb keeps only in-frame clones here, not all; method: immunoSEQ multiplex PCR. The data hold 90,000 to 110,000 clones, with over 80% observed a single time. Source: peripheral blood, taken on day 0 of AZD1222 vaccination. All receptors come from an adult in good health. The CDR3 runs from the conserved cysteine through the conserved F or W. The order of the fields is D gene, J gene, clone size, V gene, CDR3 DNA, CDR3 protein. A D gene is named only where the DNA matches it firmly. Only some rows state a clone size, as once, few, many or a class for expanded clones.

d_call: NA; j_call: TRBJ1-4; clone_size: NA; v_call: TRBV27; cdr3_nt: TGTGCCAGCAGTAGCAGGGAACTGTTTTTT; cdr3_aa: CASSSRELFF
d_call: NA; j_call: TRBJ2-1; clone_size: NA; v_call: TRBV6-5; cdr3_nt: TGTGCCAGCGACCGATATAGCTCCTACAATGAGCAGTTCTTC; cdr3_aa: CASDRYSSYNEQFF
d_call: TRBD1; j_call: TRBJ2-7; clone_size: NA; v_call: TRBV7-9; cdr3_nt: TGTGCCAGCAGCTTAGGACAGGGGGTATCCTACGAGCAGTACTTC; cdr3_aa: CASSLGQGVSYEQYF
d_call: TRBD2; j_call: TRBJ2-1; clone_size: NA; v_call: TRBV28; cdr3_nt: TGTGCCAGCAGTTTAGGGACTAGCGGGCCTTCCTACAATGAGCAGTTCTTC; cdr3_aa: CASSLGTSGPSYNEQFF
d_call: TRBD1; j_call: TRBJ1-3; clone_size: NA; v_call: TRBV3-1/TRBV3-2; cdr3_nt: TGTGCCAGCAGCCAGCCCGGGACAGGCCATTCTGGAAACACCATATATTTT; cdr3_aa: CASSQPGTGHSGNTIYF
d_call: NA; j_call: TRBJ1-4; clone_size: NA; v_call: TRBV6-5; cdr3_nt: TGTGCCAGCACGACAGTCAATAATGAAAAACTGTTTTTT; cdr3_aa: CASTTVNNEKLFF
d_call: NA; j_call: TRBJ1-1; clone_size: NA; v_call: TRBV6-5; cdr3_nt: TGTGCCAGCAGTTACCAAGGGATTCGGGGGACTGAAGCTTTCTTT; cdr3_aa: CASSYQGIRGTEAFF
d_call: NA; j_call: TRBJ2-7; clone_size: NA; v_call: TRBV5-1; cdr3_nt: TGCGCCAGCAGTGAAACTCCGCCGTACGAGCAGTACTTC; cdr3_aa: CASSETPPYEQYF
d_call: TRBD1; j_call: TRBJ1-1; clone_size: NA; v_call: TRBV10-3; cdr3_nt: TGTGCCATCAGGGGACAGCAGAACACTGAAGCTTTCTTT; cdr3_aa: CAIRGQQNTEAFF
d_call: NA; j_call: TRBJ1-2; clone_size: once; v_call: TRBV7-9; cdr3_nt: TGTGCCAGCAGCCCCAATACTGGAGGGGTTCGGGGCTACACCTTC; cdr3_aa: CASSPNTGGVRGYTF
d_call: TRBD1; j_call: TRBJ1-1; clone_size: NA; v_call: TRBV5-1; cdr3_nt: TGCGCCAGCAGCTTAACAGGGGACACTGAAGCTTTCTTT; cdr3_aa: CASSLTGDTEAFF
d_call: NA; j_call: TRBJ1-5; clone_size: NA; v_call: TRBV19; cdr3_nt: TGTGCCAGTAGTAGGCTAGACAGTCTCAGGCCCCAGCATTTT; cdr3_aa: CASSRLDSLRPQHF
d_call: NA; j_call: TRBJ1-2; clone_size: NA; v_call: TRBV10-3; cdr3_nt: TGTGCCATCAGTGAGTCGGCCTTGACAGGTGGAGATGGCTACACCTTC; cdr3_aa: CAISESALTGGDGYTF
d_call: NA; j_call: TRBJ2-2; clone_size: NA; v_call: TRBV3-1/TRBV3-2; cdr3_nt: TGTGCCAGCAGGGGCGGGATCACCGGGGAGCTGTTTTTT; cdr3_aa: CASRGGITGELFF
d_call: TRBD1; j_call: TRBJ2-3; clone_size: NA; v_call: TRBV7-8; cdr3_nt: TGTGCCAGCAGCTCCGTGAGGGGGCCAGCAAATACGCAGTATTTT; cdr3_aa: CASSSVRGPANTQYF
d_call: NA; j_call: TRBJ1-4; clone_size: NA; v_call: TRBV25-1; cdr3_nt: TGTGCCAGCTCCCCCCTCGCCGGTGAAAAACTGTTTTTT; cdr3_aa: CASSPLAGEKLFF
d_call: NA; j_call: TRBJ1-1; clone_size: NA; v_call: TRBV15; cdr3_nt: TGTGCCACCAGCAGCTTAGAGGGGGGCCGAACTGAAGCTTTCTTT; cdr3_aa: CATSSLEGGRTEAFF
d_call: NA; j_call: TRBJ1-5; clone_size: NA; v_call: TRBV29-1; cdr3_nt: TGCAGCGTCGCCGAGGGGTCAGAGTATCAGCCCCAGCATTTT; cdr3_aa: CSVAEGSEYQPQHF
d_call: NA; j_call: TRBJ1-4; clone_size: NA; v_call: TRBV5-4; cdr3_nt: TGTGCCAGCAGCCCCACCCGGACTGCAACTAATGAAAAACTGTTTTTT; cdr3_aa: CASSPTRTATNEKLFF
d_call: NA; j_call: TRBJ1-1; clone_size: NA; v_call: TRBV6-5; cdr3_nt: TGTGCCAGCAGAAGACAGGAGTTAAACACTGAAGCTTTCTTT; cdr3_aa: CASRRQELNTEAFF
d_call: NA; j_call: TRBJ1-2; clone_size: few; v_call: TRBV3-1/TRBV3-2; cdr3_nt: TGTGCCAGCAGCCACGACCCTACTCAGGGAGGCGGCTACACCTTC; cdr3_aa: CASSHDPTQGGGYTF
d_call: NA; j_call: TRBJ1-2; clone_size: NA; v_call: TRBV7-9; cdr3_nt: TGTGCCAGCAGCTTAGCGGGGAGACGGACCTTTTCCTACACCTTC; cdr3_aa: CASSLAGRRTFSYTF
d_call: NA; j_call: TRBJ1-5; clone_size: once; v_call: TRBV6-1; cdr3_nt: TGTGCCAGCAGTGAAGGGTCGCTTTCGAGGCAGCCCCAGCATTTT; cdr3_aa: CASSEGSLSRQPQHF
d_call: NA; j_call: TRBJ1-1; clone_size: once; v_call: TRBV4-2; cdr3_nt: TGTGCCAGCAGCGGACCACCCCCGACCGCCATTGAAGCTTTCTTT; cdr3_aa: CASSGPPPTAIEAFF
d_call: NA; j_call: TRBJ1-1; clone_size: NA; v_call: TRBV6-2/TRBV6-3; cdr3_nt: TGTGCCAGCAGTTACGAGGCAGAGAACACTGAAGCTTTCTTT; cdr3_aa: CASSYEAENTEAFF
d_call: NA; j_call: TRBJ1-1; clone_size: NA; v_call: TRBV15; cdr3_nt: TGTGCCACCGGGACCCGCAGGTCGAACACTGAAGCTTTCTTT; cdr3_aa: CATGTRRSNTEAFF
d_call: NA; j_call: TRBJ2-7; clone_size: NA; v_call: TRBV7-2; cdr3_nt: TGTGCCAGCAGCTTACGGACCTCGTACGAGCAGTACTTC; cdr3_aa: CASSLRTSYEQYF
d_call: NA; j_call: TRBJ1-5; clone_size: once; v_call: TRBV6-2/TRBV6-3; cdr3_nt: TGTGCCAGCAGTTATAACGGGGTAAATCAGCCCCAGCATTTT; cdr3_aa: CASSYNGVNQPQHF
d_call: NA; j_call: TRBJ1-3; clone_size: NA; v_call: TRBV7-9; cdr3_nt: TGTGCCAGCAGCTTAGGCCCCGATGGGGGGCGAGACACCATATATTTT; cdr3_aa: CASSLGPDGGRDTIYF
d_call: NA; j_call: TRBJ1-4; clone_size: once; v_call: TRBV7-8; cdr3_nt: TGTGCCAGCAGGGGGGTGGCGACTAATGAAAAACTGTTTTTT; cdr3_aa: CASRGVATNEKLFF
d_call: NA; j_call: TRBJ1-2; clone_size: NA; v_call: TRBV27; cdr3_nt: TGTGCCAGCAGTTTAAATCCGTCGAGGTATGGCTACACCTTC; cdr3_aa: CASSLNPSRYGYTF
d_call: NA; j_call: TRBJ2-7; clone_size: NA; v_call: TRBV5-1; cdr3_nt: TGCGCCAGCAGCGTCGGAGACCCCCTAAGCTCCTACGAGCAGTACTTC; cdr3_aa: CASSVGDPLSSYEQYF
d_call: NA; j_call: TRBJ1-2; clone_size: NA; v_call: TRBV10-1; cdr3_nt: TGCGCCAGCAGTGAGTACGGGGGGAGCTATGGCTACACCTTC; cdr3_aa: CASSEYGGSYGYTF
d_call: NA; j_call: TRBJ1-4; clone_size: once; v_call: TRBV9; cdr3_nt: TGTGCCAGCAGCGTCCACGCAACAAGCGGCGAAAAACTGTTTTTT; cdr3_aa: CASSVHATSGEKLFF
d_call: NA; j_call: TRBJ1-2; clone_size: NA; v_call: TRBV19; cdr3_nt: TGTGCCAGTAGCCGATCTCCGGCAGGTAACTATGGCTACACCTTC; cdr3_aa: CASSRSPAGNYGYTF
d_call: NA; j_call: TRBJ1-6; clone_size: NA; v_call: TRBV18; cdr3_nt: TGTGCCAGCTCACCACCGGTCTCAGGGAGGAATTCACCCCTCCACTTT; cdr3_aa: CASSPPVSGRNSPLHF
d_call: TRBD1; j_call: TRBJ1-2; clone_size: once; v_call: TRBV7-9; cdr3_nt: TGTGCCAGCAGACCCAGACAGGGGAACTATGGCTACACCTTC; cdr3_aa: CASRPRQGNYGYTF
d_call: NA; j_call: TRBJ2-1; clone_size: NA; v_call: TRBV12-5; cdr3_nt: TGTGCTAGTGGTTGGGGGTCGATATACAATGAGCAGTTCTTC; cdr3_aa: CASGWGSIYNEQFF
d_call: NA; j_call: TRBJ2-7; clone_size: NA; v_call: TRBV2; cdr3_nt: TGTGCCAGCAGGGGGCCGGGCTCCTACGAGCAGTACTTC; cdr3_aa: CASRGPGSYEQYF
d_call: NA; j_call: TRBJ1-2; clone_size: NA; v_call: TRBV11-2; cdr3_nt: TGTGCCAGCAACCCCGTCGTGGGGGGCTACACCTTC; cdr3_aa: CASNPVVGGYTF
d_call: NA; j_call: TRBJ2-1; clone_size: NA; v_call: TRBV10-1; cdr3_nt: TGCGCCAGCAGTGAGTCGACTCCCGGGAATGAGCAGTTCTTC; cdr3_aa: CASSESTPGNEQFF
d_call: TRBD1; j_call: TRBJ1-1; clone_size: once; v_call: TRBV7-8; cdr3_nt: TGTGCCAGCAGCTCTATTCGGACAGGGAGGCCTGAAGCTTTCTTT; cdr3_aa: CASSSIRTGRPEAFF
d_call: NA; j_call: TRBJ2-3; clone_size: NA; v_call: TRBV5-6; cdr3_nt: TGTGCCAGCAGCTTGGAACAGGGGACTAGCACAGATACGCAGTATTTT; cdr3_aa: CASSLEQGTSTDTQYF
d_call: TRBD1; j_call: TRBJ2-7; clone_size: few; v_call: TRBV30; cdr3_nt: TGTGCCTGGGACCGGGACAGGGCGGAAGAGCAGTACTTC; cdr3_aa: CAWDRDRAEEQYF
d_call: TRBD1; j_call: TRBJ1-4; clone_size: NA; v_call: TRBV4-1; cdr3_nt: TGCGCCAGCAGCCGGGTCCAGGCAGGGGGTGAAAAACTGTTTTTT; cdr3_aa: CASSRVQAGGEKLFF
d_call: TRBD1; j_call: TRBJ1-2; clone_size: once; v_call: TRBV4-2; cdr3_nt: TGTGCCAGCAGTCCTACCCGGACAGGGGATCAGGGCTACACCTTC; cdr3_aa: CASSPTRTGDQGYTF
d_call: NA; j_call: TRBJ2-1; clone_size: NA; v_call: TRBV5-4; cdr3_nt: TGTGCCAGCAGCTGGAGGGGGTCTAGCGCCCAGTTCTTC; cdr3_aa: CASSWRGSSAQFF
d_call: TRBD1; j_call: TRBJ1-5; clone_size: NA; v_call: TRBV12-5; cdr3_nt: TGTGCTAGTGGTGAGGACAGGCTCAATCAGCCCCAGCATTTT; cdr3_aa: CASGEDRLNQPQHF